Shown below are 23 T cell receptor beta chains from a single sample sequenced in a study of T-cell reconstitution after alpha-beta-depleted transplantation in children. TCRbeta library construction was performed incorporating unique molecular identifiers. MiXCR was run by TCRdb on the PCR reads, yielding one entry per CDR3 protein. The table lists some 390,000 distinct CDR3 sequences, around 20% of them singletons, with around 3.9% in the top ten. The specimen was PBMCs from the stem cell graft donor, collected from the stem cell graft. The receptors shown here come from a human donor who donated a stem cell graft to a child with acute myeloid leukemia.

There are a few counts of this clonotype. The chain carries TRBV28 and TRBJ2-2; no definite D call. Germline V CDR1 and CDR2: MDHEN, SYDVKM. V was shortened by 1 base and J by 4 bases, with 13 bases between the two germline ends. The CDR3 covers 16 residues. CDR3 region: CASSLSGKVGTGELFF. The CDR3 nucleotides are TGTGCCAGCAGTTTATCCGGCAAGGTTGGCACCGGGGAGCTGTTTTTT. Complete variable domain (other parts from reference TRBV28 and TRBJ2-2): DVKVTQSSRYLVKRTGEKVFLECVQDMDHENMFWYRQDPGLGLRLIYFSYDVKMKEKGDIPEGYSVSREKKERFSLILESASTNQTSMYLCASSLSGKVGTGELFFGEGSRLTVL.

The J gene is TRBJ2-1, the V gene TRBV25-1, with TRBD1 matching over 7 bases. The CDR3 sequence is 15 residues long. Germline loops: CDR1 MGHDK, CDR2 SYGVNS. J lost 3 bases, V lost 1 base, and 3 bases had no gene match. CDR3 loop: CASSEWSGGYNEQFF. CDR3 in DNA: TGTGCCAGCAGTGAATGGTCAGGGGGCTACAATGAGCAGTTCTTC. Drawing the rest from reference TRBV25-1 and TRBJ2-1, the complete variable domain is EADIYQTPRYLVIGTGKKITLECSQTMGHDKMYWYQQDPGMELHLIHYSYGVNSTEKGDLSSESTVSRIRTEHFPLTLESARPSHTSQYLCASSEWSGGYNEQFFGPGTRLTVL.

The V gene is TRBV28, the J gene TRBJ2-1, with D maybe TRBD1 (5 bases). Germline V lookup: CDR1 MDHEN, CDR2 SYDVKM. The V end lost 3 bases, the J end lost 6 bases, and 15 bases lay between the germline ends. This CDR3 contains 15 residues. CDR3 region: CASSFLGQQRNEQFF. CDR3 in DNA: TGTGCCAGCAGTTTTCTGGGGCAGCAGCGCAATGAGCAGTTCTTC.

This chain joins TRBV29-1 and TRBJ1-1; a possible D gene is TRBD1 (5 bases). V lost 1 base and J lost 4, with 7 bases in between. The length of the CDR3 is 12 residues. CDR1 and CDR2 (germline): SQVTM, ANQGSEA. The CDR3: CSVEVGATEAFF. The CDR3 region has the DNA TGCAGCGTTGAAGTAGGGGCCACTGAAGCTTTCTTT.

This clonotype was seen only a few times. The chain employs TRBV28 and TRBJ2-5; no firm D call. The V and J ends lost 5 bases and 0 bases respectively, with 10 bases between them. The CDR3 totals 14 residues. Germline V gives CDR1 MDHEN, CDR2 SYDVKM. The CDR3 is CASSQAKYQETQYF. CDR3 nucleotides: TGTGCCAGCAGTCAGGCAAAATACCAAGAGACCCAGTACTTC. Full variable domain (rest looked up from reference TRBV28 and TRBJ2-5): DVKVTQSSRYLVKRTGEKVFLECVQDMDHENMFWYRQDPGLGLRLIYFSYDVKMKEKGDIPEGYSVSREKKERFSLILESASTNQTSMYLCASSQAKYQETQYFGPGTRLLVL.

This clonotype was seen a few times. CDR3 coding DNA: TGCAGTGCTAGGCCGACAGGGAACACCGGGGAGCTGTTTTTT. Translating gives CSARPTGNTGELFF. The V call is TRBV20-1, the J call TRBJ2-2; tentatively, D is TRBD1 (6 bases). Germline V gives CDR1 DFQATT, CDR2 SNEGSKA (reference sequence). V lost 3 bases, J lost 1 base, and 9 bases lay in between. The CDR3 has 14 amino acids.

This clonotype occurred a few times. The chain combines TRBV20-1 with TRBJ2-1; 11 positions match TRBD2. Germline V gene lookup returns CDR1 DFQATT and CDR2 SNEGSKA (reference sequence). The V and J ends lost 3 bases and 0 bases, in that order; junction bases with no gene match: 7. This CDR3 spans 17 amino acids. The CDR3 loop reads CSARATSGTFSYNEQFF. Here the CDR3 DNA reads TGCAGTGCTAGGGCGACTAGCGGGACGTTCTCCTACAATGAGCAGTTCTTC.

This clonotype was found a few times. V and J are TRBV20-1 and TRBJ2-7; perhaps TRBD2 as D (6 bases). Germline values: CDR1 DFQATT, CDR2 SNEGSKA (reference sequence). V was shortened by 0 bases and J by 3 bases, with 15 bases between the two germline ends. The CDR3 spans 15 residues. CDR3 bases: TGCAGTGCTAGAGATTATCTGGGCGGGATCTACGAGCAGTACTTC. The encoded protein is CSARDYLGGIYEQYF.

This clonotype was counted between two and nine times. This chain uses TRBV20-1 with TRBJ2-1; D is possibly TRBD2 (6 bases). Deletions cut 3 bases from V and 4 bases from J, with 16 bases between. The V gene's germline CDR1 is DFQATT and CDR2 SNEGSKA (reference sequence). The CDR3 is 15 amino acids. CDR3 sequence: CSARPEGLWYNEQFF. DNA of the CDR3: TGCAGTGCTAGGCCGGAGGGTTTGTGGTACAATGAGCAGTTCTTC.

This clonotype was seen only a few times. The rearrangement joins TRBV7-9 to TRBJ2-1, with 10 bases identical to TRBD2. V was clipped by 7 bases and J by 5 bases; unmatched bases: 5. Looked up from germline, CDR1 is SEHNR and CDR2 is FQNEAQ (reference sequence). The length of the CDR3 is 14 residues. CDR3 region: CASTPSGRDNEQFF. For the CDR3, the DNA is TGTGCCAGCACCCCGAGCGGGAGGGACAATGAGCAGTTCTTC.

This clonotype was seen ten or more times. The chain links TRBV29-1 to TRBJ2-5; D possibly corresponds to TRBD2 (7 bases). The V gene's germline CDR1 is SQVTM and CDR2 ANQGSEA. Deletions cut 0 bases from V and 2 bases from J, with 16 bases between. The CDR3 is 16 amino acids. CDR3 residues: CSVEDPGGYAQETQYF. The CDR3 nucleotides read TGCAGCGTTGAAGATCCGGGGGGCTACGCGCAAGAGACCCAGTACTTC.

A few counts support this clonotype. The chain couples TRBV7-9 to TRBJ2-1; 7 bases align to TRBD1. Germline assignment: CDR1 SEHNR and CDR2 FQNEAQ (reference sequence). The CDR3 loop spans 14 amino acids. V trimming: 3 bases; J trimming: 4 bases; junction bases outside the gene matches: 3. The CDR3 region is CASSLTGKYNEQFF. The CDR3, as DNA: TGTGCCAGCAGCTTGACAGGGAAATACAATGAGCAGTTCTTC.

The chain couples TRBV28 to TRBJ2-3; D gene unclear. The germline CDR1 and CDR2 sequences are MDHEN and SYDVKM. The CDR3 consists of 12 residues. V gave up 10 bases and J gave up 4 bases, with 12 bases separating them. The CDR3: CATGTVADTQYF. The CDR3 DNA reads as TGTGCCACCGGCACGGTGGCAGATACGCAGTATTTT.

This clonotype came up many times. The rearrangement uses TRBV4-2 and TRBJ2-7; TRBD2 might be the D (5 bases). Per germline, CDR1 LGHNA and CDR2 YNFKEQ. This CDR3 has 13 residues. Trimming left V 1 base short and J 6 bases short, with 10 bases between. This chain's CDR3 is CASSQVAAGEQYF. The CDR3 region has the DNA TGTGCCAGCAGCCAAGTGGCGGCGGGCGAGCAGTACTTC.

This clonotype was counted a few times. The J gene is TRBJ2-5, the V gene TRBV6-1, with D unclear. Trimming took 6 bases from V and 5 from J, leaving 16 bases between them. Per the germline V gene, CDR1 is MNHNS and CDR2 is SASEGT. The CDR3 is made up of 14 amino acids. This CDR3 is CASSPGLNRETQYF. The CDR3 DNA sequence: TGTGCCAGCAGCCCGGGTCTTAACCGGGAGACCCAGTACTTC.

The V call is TRBV6-1, the J call TRBJ2-5; D not resolved. The germline gives CDR1 MNHNS, CDR2 SASEGT. The V and J ends lost 5 bases and 1 base respectively, with 14 bases between them. The CDR3 extends over 15 amino acids. The CDR3 nucleotides are TGTGCCAGCAGTCCTCATCGAATGAGCCAAGAGACCCAGTACTTC. Translating gives CASSPHRMSQETQYF.

V usage is TRBV7-9 and J usage is TRBJ2-2, with D possibly matching TRBD1 (5 bases). Trimming cost V 6 bases and J 0 bases, with 11 bases left between them. There are 15 residues in the CDR3. CDR1 and CDR2 from the germline V gene are SEHNR and FQNEAQ (reference sequence). The CDR3 loop is CASRSDSSNTGELFF. CDR3 sequence (DNA): TGTGCCAGCAGGTCCGACAGCTCGAACACCGGGGAGCTGTTTTTT.

This clonotype was seen more than once but under ten times. The J gene is TRBJ2-3, the V gene TRBV10-3; D is ambiguous. Trimming took 6 bases from V and 5 from J, leaving 9 bases between them. This CDR3 region has 12 residues. Germline loops: CDR1 ENHRY, CDR2 SYGVKD. CDR3 bases: TGTGCCATCAGGGACGAGGTAGATACGCAGTATTTT. Its protein is CAIRDEVDTQYF.

At least ten counts were recorded for this clonotype. The V gene is TRBV29-1, the J gene TRBJ2-3; possible D gene TRBD2, 5 bases. Between the trimmed V and J ends, which lost 7 bases and 5 bases, there was a span of 28 bases. The germline V gene encodes CDR1 SQVTM and CDR2 ANQGSEA. The CDR3 length is 17 residues. The CDR3 bases are TGCAGCGCCCAGGAGTCTTACGGGATAGCTCGAGTAGATACGCAGTATTTT. It encodes CSAQESYGIARVDTQYF.

This clonotype appeared many times. The rearrangement joins TRBV20-1 to TRBJ2-7, with D possibly TRBD2 on 6 matching bases. CDR3 length: 15 amino acids. Trimming shortened V by 0 bases and J by 2 bases, and 14 bases separated the two germline ends. Germline V gene lookup returns CDR1 DFQATT and CDR2 SNEGSKA (reference sequence). Written as DNA, the CDR3 is TGCAGTGCTAGAGATCGCGGGACGGGGCCCTACGAGCAGTACTTC. Its translation is CSARDRGTGPYEQYF.

The chain employs TRBV2 and TRBJ1-2, with 7 bases matching TRBD1. CDR3 length equals 15 residues. V gave up 5 bases and J gave up 6 bases; unmatched junction bases: 12. Germline-derived CDR1 and CDR2 are SNHLY and FYNNEI. The CDR3 loop reads CASSPGQIISHGYTF. The CDR3, as DNA: TGTGCCAGCAGTCCGGGACAGATAATATCACATGGCTACACCTTC.

J is TRBJ2-3 and V is TRBV3-1; a possible D gene is TRBD2 (6 bases). CDR1 and CDR2 from the germline V gene are LGHDT and YNNKEL (reference sequence). The V end lost 7 bases, the J end lost 1 base, and 12 bases lay between the germline ends. The CDR3 totals 14 residues. The CDR3 here is CASTQGGGTDTQYF. For the CDR3, the DNA is TGTGCCAGCACCCAGGGAGGCGGCACAGATACGCAGTATTTT.

The rearrangement joins TRBV21-1 to TRBJ2-1; TRBD1 is the table's D call and was not checked against the DNA. TRBV21-1 is a pseudogene segment. There are 14 residues in the CDR3. CDR3 in amino acids: CASSKALTGNEQFF. DNA for the CDR3: TGTGCCAGCAGCAAAGCCCTTACAGGTAATGAGCAGTTCTTC.